This TCR beta chain was recorded in a study of immune evolution from preneoplasia to lung adenocarcinoma. TCRdb keeps only in-frame clones here, not all; method: immunoSEQ multiplex PCR. This sample has some 9,500 clones; 75% to 85% occur once, and the top ten carry roughly 12%. This sequence was found in a person of 80 years or more with lung adenocarcinoma. Specimen: FFPE lung adenocarcinoma in situ tissue.

The chain's CDR3 is CASSTDRGLKKLFF. DNA for the CDR3: TGTGCCAGCTCAACGGACAGGGGGTTGAAAAAACTGTTTTTT. The V and J genes are TRBV18 and TRBJ1-4; 10 bases are a match to TRBD1. The germline CDR1 and CDR2 sequences are KGHSH and LQKENI. The CDR3 spans 14 residues. Unmatched junction bases numbered 6, after V lost 5 bases and J lost 9 bases.